A single sample is the source of the 10 T cell receptor beta chains below, sequenced in a study of T cell responses to AZD1222 COVID-19 vaccine. Clones were read by immunoSEQ multiplex PCR, and TCRdb kept only the in-frame ones, dropping some. The sample contains about 120,000 clones, approximately 91% of which appear only once. The specimen comprised peripheral blood, sampled on day 0 of AZD1222 vaccination. Receptors originate from an adult in good health.

This clone was counted between two and nine times. The chain combines TRBV4-3 with TRBJ1-2, with D perhaps TRBD1 (5 bases). Germline V gene data show CDR1 as LGHNA and CDR2 as YSLEER. There are 13 residues in the CDR3. Trimming stripped 4 bases from V and 2 bases from J, with 8 bases between. CDR3 in DNA: TGCGCCAGCAGCCGGGACGGGAACTATGGCTACACCTTC. Residues: CASSRDGNYGYTF.

The V call is TRBV7-6, the J call TRBJ2-3, with D uncertain. V lost 1 base and J lost 4, with 6 bases in between. Per germline, CDR1 SGHVS and CDR2 FNYEAQ. The CDR3 length is 13 residues. CDR3: CASSLETPDTQYF. The CDR3 nucleotides read TGTGCCAGCAGCTTAGAGACTCCAGATACGCAGTATTTT. The full variable domain, completed using reference TRBV7-6 and TRBJ2-3, is GAGVSQSPRYKVTKRGQDVALRCDPISGHVSLYWYRQALGQGPEFLTYFNYEAQQDKSGLPNDRFSAERPEGSISTLTIQRTEQRDSAMYRCASSLETPDTQYFGPGTRLTVL.

The chain has TRBV6-5 and TRBJ2-7; 10 bases are a match to TRBD2. CDR3 length equals 14 residues. The germline CDR1 and CDR2 sequences are MNHEY and SVGAGI. V gave up 8 bases and J gave up 6 bases; unmatched junction bases: 10. This chain's CDR3 is CASLPLLAGVEQYF. As DNA, the CDR3 is TGTGCCAGCCTGCCACTTCTAGCGGGGGTCGAGCAGTACTTC.

This rearrangement joins TRBV19 to TRBJ2-2; a weak D match, TRBD2 (5 bases). The germline V gene encodes CDR1 LNHDA and CDR2 SQIVND (reference sequence). V lost 3 bases, J lost 5 bases, and 16 bases lay in between. CDR3 length: 16 residues. The CDR3 here is CASSMLGSRRTGELFF. DNA for the CDR3: TGTGCCAGTAGTATGTTGGGTTCTCGGAGGACCGGGGAGCTGTTTTTT.

The chain joins TRBV19 to TRBJ1-3; no clear D. CDR3 length equals 13 residues. Between the trimmed V and J ends, which lost 4 bases and 3 bases, there was a span of 7 bases. Germline-derived CDR1 and CDR2 are LNHDA and SQIVND (reference sequence). This chain's CDR3 is CASSTSYGNTIYF. The CDR3 nucleotides read TGTGCCAGTAGTACTTCATATGGAAACACCATATATTTT.

The CDR3 loop reads CASSFPRNYGYTF. As DNA, the CDR3 is TGTGCCAGCAGTTTCCCCAGAAACTATGGCTACACCTTC. The chain employs TRBV28 and TRBJ1-2; no definite D call. V lost 3 bases to trimming and J lost 2 bases, with 7 bases between them. This CDR3 is built from 13 residues. Germline CDR1 and CDR2: MDHEN and SYDVKM.

The chain uses TRBV27 and TRBJ1-1, with D maybe TRBD1 (6 bases). This CDR3 spans 15 amino acids. Between the trimmed V and J ends, which lost 4 bases and 1 base, there was a span of 13 bases. Germline-derived CDR1 and CDR2 are MNHEY and SMNVEV (reference sequence). The CDR3, as DNA: TGTGCCAGCAGTTACATGAAACAGGGGAACACTGAAGCTTTCTTT. Encoded protein: CASSYMKQGNTEAFF.

The genes are TRBV7-9 and TRBJ1-6; D may be TRBD1 (5 bases). V was shortened by 7 bases and J by 9 bases, with 22 bases between the two germline ends. Per germline, CDR1 SEHNR and CDR2 FQNEAQ (reference sequence). This CDR3 contains 16 residues. The CDR3 here is CASTLYGAITGSPLHF. The DNA for the CDR3 is TGTGCCAGCACCCTCTACGGGGCGATCACTGGTTCACCCCTCCACTTT.

The chain couples TRBV28 to TRBJ2-2; D not resolved. The V gene lost 6 bases and the J gene lost 4 bases, with 6 bases spanning the gap. CDR3 length: 12 amino acids. Germline lookup yields CDR1 MDHEN and CDR2 SYDVKM. This CDR3 reads CASRSTTGELFF. For the CDR3, the DNA is TGTGCCAGCAGGAGCACCACCGGGGAGCTGTTTTTT. Together with reference TRBV28 and TRBJ2-2, the CDR3 gives the full variable domain: DVKVTQSSRYLVKRTGEKVFLECVQDMDHENMFWYRQDPGLGLRLIYFSYDVKMKEKGDIPEGYSVSREKKERFSLILESASTNQTSMYLCASRSTTGELFFGEGSRLTVL.

Concerning this clone itself: Other DNA sequences from this sample encode an identical CDR3 as well. This chain's CDR3 is CASSQGQGSPLHF. CDR3 DNA: TGTGCCAGCAGCCAAGGACAGGGATCTCCCCTCCACTTT. The chain recombines TRBV3-1 (or the pseudogene TRBV3-2) with TRBJ1-6; TRBD1 matches 7 bases. There are 13 residues in the CDR3. Germline trimming cut 1 base from V and 13 bases from J; bases unmatched to any gene: 4. Germline assignment: CDR1 LGHDT and CDR2 YNNKEL (reference sequence).